This T cell receptor beta chain was sequenced in a study of vaccination effects on CD4 cells after COVID-19. The ViraFEST assay expanded antigen-specific CD4+ T cells with viral peptide pools before sequencing. Researchers isolated CD4+ T cells once approximately 10 days of culture had elapsed. The cohort was immunized with two doses of either the BNT162b2 or mRNA-1273 vaccine. After around 2.2 million PBMC were placed in each well, they were cultured with around 10 IU/ml IL-2 and approximately 9.7 ug/ml peptides. Profiling relied on immunoSEQ multiplex PCR, and the TCRdb table lists in-frame clones only, not all of them. The sample holds tens of thousands of clones; 77% are singletons and the top ten take approximately 20%. This clone was seen only a few times. Antigen unknown. Germline CDR1 and CDR2: LGHNA and YSLEER. Trimming removed 1 base from V and 10 bases from J, with 14 bases in between. The CDR3 is made up of 15 amino acids.

Notes on the study in general: Late after vaccination, infection- and vaccine-induced clones showed marked clonal contraction.

This sequence was found in a human donor who received a COVID-19 vaccine. This chain joins TRBV4-3 and TRBJ1-6, with D perhaps matching TRBD1 (6 bases). Sequenced material: CD4+ T cells from PBMCs cultured with HCoV-NL63 spike peptides, taken after COVID-19 vaccination. The CDR3 here is CASSQVQQGRSPLHF. The CDR3 DNA sequence: TGCGCCAGCAGCCAAGTTCAACAGGGCAGGTCACCCCTCCACTTT.